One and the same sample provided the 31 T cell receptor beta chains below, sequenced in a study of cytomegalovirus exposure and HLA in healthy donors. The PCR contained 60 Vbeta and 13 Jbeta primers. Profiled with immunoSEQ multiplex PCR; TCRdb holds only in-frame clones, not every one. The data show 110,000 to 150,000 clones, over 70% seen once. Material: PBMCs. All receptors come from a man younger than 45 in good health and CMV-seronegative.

CDR3 amino acids: CASREGPNTGELFF. The CDR3 DNA is TGTGCCAGCCGGGAGGGACCGAACACCGGGGAGCTGTTTTTT. This chain joins TRBV9 and TRBJ2-2, with 8 positions matching TRBD2. Germline V gene sequence: CDR1 SGDLS, CDR2 YYNGEE. V shed 7 bases, J shed 0 bases, and the junction held 2 bases outside the gene matches. The CDR3 has 14 residues.

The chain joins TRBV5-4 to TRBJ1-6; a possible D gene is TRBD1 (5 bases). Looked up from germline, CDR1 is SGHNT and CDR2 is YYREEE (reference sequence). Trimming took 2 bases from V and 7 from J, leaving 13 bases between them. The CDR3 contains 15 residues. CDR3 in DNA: TGTGCCAGCAGCTTTCCAGGACAACCAAATTCACCCCTCCACTTT. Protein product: CASSFPGQPNSPLHF.

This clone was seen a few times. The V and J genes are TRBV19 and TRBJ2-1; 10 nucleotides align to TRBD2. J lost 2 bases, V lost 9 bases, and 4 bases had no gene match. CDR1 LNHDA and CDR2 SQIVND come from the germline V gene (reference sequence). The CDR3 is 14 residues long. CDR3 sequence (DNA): TGTGCCAGCCGTGGACTAGCGGCCTACAATGAGCAGTTCTTC. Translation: CASRGLAAYNEQFF.

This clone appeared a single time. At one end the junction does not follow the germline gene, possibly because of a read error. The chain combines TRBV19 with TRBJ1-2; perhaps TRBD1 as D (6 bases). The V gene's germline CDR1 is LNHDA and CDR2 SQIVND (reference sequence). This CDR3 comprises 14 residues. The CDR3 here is CASIEQGEEDGCTF. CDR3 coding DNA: TGTGCCAGCATAGAACAGGGTGAAGAAGATGGCTGCACCTTC.

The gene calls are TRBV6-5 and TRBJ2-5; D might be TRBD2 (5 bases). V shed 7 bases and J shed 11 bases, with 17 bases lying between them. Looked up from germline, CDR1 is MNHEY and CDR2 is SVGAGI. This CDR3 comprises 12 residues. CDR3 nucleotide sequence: TGTGCCAGCACGAGGGATCGAGGAGAGCAGTACTTC. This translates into CASTRDRGEQYF.

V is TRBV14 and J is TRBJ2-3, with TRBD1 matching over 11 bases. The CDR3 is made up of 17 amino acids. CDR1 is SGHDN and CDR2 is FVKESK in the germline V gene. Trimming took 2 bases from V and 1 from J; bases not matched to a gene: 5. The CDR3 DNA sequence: TGTGCCAGCAGCCAACATAGGACAGGGGGCGGCACAGATACGCAGTATTTT. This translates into CASSQHRTGGGTDTQYF.

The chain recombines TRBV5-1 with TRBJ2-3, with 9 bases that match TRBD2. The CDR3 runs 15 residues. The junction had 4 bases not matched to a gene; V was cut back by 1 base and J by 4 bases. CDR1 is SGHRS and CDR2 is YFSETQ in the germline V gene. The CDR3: CASSLQAGGADTQYF. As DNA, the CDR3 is TGCGCCAGCAGCTTGCAAGCGGGGGGAGCAGATACGCAGTATTTT.

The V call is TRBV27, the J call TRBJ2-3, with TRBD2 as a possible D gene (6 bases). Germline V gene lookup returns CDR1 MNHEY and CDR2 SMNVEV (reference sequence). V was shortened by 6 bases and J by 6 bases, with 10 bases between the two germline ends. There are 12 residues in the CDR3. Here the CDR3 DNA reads TGTGCCAGCAGAACGGGAGTGGATACGCAGTATTTT. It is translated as CASRTGVDTQYF.

Here the CDR3 reads CASKPGHSGNTIYF. The DNA of the CDR3 is TGTGCCAGCAAGCCGGGACACTCAGGAAACACCATATATTTT. The V gene is TRBV14, the J gene TRBJ1-3, with D perhaps matching TRBD1 (6 bases). The V and J ends lost 7 bases and 4 bases respectively, with 14 bases between them. Germline-derived CDR1 and CDR2 are SGHDN and FVKESK. The CDR3 consists of 14 residues. The variable domain in full, with the rest retrieved from reference TRBV14 and TRBJ1-3, is EAGVTQFPSHSVIEKGQTVTLRCDPISGHDNLYWYRRVMGKEIKFLLHFVKESKQDESGMPNNRFLAERTGGTYSTLKVQPAELEDSGVYFCASKPGHSGNTIYFGEGSWLTVV.

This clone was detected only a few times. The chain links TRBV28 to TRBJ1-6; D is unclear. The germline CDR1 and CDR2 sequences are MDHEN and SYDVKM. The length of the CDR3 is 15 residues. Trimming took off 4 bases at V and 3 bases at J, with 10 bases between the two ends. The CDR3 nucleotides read TGTGCCAGCAGTTCCTCGGGATTCTATAATTCACCCCTCCACTTT. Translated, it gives CASSSSGFYNSPLHF.

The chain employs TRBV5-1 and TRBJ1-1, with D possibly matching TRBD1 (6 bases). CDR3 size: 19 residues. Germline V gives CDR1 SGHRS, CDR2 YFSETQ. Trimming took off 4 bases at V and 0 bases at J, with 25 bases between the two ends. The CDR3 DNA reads TGCGCCAGCAGCGCCGGCCTTCACAGGGAAAAATATCTGAACACTGAAGCTTTCTTT. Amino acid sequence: CASSAGLHREKYLNTEAFF.

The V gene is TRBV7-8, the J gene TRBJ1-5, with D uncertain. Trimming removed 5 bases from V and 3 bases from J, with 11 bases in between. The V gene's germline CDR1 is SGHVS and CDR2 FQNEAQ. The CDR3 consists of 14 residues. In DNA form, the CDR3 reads TGTGCCAGCAGCCCGACTCGGGACAATCAGCCCCAGCATTTT. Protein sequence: CASSPTRDNQPQHF.

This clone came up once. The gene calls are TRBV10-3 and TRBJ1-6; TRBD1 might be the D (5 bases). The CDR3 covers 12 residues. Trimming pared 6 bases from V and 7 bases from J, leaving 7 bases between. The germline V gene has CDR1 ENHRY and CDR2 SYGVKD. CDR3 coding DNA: TGTGCCATCAGGGGGGGGAATTCACCCCTCCACTTT. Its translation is CAIRGGNSPLHF.

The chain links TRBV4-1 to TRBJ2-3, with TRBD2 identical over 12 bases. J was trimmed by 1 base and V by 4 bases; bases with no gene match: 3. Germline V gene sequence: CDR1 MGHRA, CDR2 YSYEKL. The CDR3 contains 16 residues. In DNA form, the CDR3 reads TGCGCCAGCAGCCTCTCTAGCGGGGGGGGCACAGATACGCAGTATTTT. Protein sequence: CASSLSSGGGTDTQYF.

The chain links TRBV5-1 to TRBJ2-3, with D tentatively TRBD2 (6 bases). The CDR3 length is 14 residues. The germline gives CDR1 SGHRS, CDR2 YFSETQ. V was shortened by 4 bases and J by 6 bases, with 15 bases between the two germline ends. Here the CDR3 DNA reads TGCGCCAGCAGCCTAAGGACTAATGAGGATACGCAGTATTTT. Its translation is CASSLRTNEDTQYF.

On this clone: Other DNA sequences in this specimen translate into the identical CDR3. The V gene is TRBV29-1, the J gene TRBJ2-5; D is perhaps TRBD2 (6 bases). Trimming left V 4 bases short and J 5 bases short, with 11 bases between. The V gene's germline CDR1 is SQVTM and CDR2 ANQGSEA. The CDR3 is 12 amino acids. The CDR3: CSVVGGEETQYF. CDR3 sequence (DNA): TGCAGCGTTGTGGGAGGTGAGGAGACCCAGTACTTC.

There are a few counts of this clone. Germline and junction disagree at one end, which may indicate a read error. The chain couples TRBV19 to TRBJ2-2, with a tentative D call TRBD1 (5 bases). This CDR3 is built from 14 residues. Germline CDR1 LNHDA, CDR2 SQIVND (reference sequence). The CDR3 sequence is CASSIARATRELFF. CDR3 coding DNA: TGTGCCAGTAGTATAGCCAGGGCCACCAGGGAGCTGTTTTTT.

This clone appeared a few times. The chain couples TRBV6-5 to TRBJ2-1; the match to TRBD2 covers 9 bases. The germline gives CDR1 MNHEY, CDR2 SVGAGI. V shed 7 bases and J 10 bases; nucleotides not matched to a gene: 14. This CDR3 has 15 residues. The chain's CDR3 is CASTDSGSRGREQFF. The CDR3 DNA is TGTGCCAGCACAGATAGCGGGAGTCGGGGGAGAGAGCAGTTCTTC.

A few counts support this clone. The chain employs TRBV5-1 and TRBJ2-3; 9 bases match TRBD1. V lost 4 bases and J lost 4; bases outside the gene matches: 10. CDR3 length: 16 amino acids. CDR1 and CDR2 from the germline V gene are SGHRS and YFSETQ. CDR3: CASSPRARTGADTQYF. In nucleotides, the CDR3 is TGCGCCAGCAGCCCCCGCGCCAGGACAGGGGCAGATACGCAGTATTTT. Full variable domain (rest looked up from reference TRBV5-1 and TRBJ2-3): KAGVTQTPRYLIKTRGQQVTLSCSPISGHRSVSWYQQTPGQGLQFLFEYFSETQRNKGNFPGRFSGRQFSNSRSEMNVSTLELGDSALYLCASSPRARTGADTQYFGPGTRLTVL.

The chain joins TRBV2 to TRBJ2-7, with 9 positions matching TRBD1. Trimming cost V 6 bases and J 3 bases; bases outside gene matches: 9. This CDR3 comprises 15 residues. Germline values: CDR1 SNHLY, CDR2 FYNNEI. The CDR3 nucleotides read TGTGCCAGCAGCCCCAACAGGGGGCCAAACTACGAGCAGTACTTC. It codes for CASSPNRGPNYEQYF.

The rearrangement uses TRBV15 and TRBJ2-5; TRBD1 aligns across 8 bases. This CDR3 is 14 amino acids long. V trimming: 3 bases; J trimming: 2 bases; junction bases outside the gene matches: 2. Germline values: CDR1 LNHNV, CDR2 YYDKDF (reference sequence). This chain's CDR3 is CATSRDRVQETQYF. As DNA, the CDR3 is TGTGCCACCAGCAGGGACAGGGTTCAAGAGACCCAGTACTTC.

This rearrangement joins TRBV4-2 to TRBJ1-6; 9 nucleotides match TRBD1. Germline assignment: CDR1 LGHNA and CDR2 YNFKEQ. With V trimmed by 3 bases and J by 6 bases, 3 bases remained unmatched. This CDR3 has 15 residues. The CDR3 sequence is CASSQEDRGNSPLHF. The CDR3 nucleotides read TGTGCCAGCAGCCAGGAGGACAGGGGTAATTCACCCCTCCACTTT.

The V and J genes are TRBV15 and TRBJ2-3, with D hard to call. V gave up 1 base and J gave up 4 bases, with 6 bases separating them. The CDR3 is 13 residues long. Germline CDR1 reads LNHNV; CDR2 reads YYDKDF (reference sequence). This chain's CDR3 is CATSRAPSDTQYF. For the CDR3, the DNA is TGTGCCACCAGCAGAGCTCCCTCAGATACGCAGTATTTT.

CDR3 sequence: CASSPGTTYEQYF. In nucleotides, the CDR3 is TGTGCCAGCAGCCCGGGGACTACCTACGAGCAGTACTTC. V and J are TRBV14 and TRBJ2-7, with TRBD2 identical over 7 bases. V shed 4 bases, J shed 2 bases, and the junction held 2 bases outside the gene matches. Germline V gene sequence: CDR1 SGHDN, CDR2 FVKESK. The CDR3 has 13 residues.

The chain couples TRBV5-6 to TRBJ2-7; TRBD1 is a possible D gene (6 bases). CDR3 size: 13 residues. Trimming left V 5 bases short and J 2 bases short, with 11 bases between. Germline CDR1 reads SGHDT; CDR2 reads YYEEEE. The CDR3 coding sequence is TGTGCCAGCAGTCAGGGGTCCCCCTACGAGCAGTACTTC. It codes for CASSQGSPYEQYF.

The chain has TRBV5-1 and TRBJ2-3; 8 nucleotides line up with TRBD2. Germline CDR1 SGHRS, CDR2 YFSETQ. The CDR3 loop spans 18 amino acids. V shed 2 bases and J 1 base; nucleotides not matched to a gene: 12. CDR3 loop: CASSLIPPSGGRTDTQYF. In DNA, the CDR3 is TGCGCCAGCAGCTTAATCCCCCCCTCGGGGGGGCGCACAGATACGCAGTATTTT.

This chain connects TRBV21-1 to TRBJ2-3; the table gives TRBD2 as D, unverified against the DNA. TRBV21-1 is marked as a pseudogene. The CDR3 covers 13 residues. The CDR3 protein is CATGGAGADTQYF. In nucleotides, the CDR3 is TGTGCCACTGGGGGGGCCGGAGCAGATACGCAGTATTTT.

The CDR3 DNA sequence: TGTGCCAGCAGCCTTAGGCGGGCTAGCGGGGGTTACAATGAGCAGTTCTTC. Amino acids: CASSLRRASGGYNEQFF. The chain links TRBV11-2 to TRBJ2-1, with 10 bases aligning to TRBD2. V dropped 5 bases and J dropped 4; count of bases not matched to a gene: 11. The CDR3 has 17 amino acids. Germline V gives CDR1 SGHAT, CDR2 FQNNGV.

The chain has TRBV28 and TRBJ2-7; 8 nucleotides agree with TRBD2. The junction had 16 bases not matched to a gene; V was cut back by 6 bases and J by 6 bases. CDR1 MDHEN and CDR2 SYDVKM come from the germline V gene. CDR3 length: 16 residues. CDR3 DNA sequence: TGTGCCAGCAGCTCTTTATCCGGGACTAGGAGCTTCGAGCAGTACTTC. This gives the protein CASSSLSGTRSFEQYF.

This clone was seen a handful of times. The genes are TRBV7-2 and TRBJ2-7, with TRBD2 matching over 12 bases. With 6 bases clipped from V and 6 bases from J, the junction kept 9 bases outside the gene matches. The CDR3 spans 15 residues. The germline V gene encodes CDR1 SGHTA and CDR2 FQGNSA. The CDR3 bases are TGTGCCAGCAGGACTAGCGGGAGTAAATCTGGCGAGCAGTACTTC. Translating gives CASRTSGSKSGEQYF.

In DNA form, the CDR3 reads TGTGCCAGCAGTTTACGGGGGGCGTCCCCAGAGCAGTACTTC. Its protein product is CASSLRGASPEQYF. This chain links TRBV28 with TRBJ2-5, with a possible D match to TRBD2 (7 bases). Trimming stripped 2 bases from V and 11 bases from J, with 18 bases between. Germline V gene data show CDR1 as MDHEN and CDR2 as SYDVKM. The CDR3 spans 14 residues.